These 2 T cell receptor beta chains were sequenced from one sample in a study of siplizumab effects on memory and regulatory T cells (dated by TCRdb to 2018 to 2020). The receptor library was made with the immunoSEQ multiplex PCR assay. TCRdb obtained this table from immuneACCESS and retained in-frame rearrangements with V and J assigned. These tables miss some clones; where compared with another copy, unresolved V genes account for less than half of the shortfall, and the remainder is unexplained. The sample table holds 100,000 or so clones, of which 75% to 95% were seen once. Jointly, the top ten make up under 3% of the sample. The sequenced sample was CD4+ T cells sorted from blood. These receptor sequences come from a human donor in good health. Some clones in this sample may be carry-over from other donors' samples.

This sequence joins TRBV9 and TRBJ2-4, with D perhaps being TRBD1 or TRBD2 (5 bases each). V was cut by 0 bases and J by 12 bases, with 19 bases left in between. The CDR3 is 15 amino acids. CDR1 and CDR2 (germline): SGDLS, YYNGEE. Written as DNA, the CDR3 is TGTGCCAGCAGCGTAGCCTCAGGGCTGAGGGATCATCAGTACTTC. Translating gives CASSVASGLRDHQYF.

In DNA, the CDR3 is TGTGCCAGCAGCCAAGATCAGGGACAGTACAATGAGCAGTTCTTC. Translation: CASSQDQGQYNEQFF. V is TRBV14 and J is TRBJ2-1; the match to TRBD1 covers 7 bases. V shed 0 bases, J shed 4 bases, and the junction held 3 bases outside the gene matches. This CDR3 contains 15 residues. Germline CDR1 SGHDN, CDR2 FVKESK.